These 16 T cell receptor beta chains share one sample of origin, sequenced in a study of blood T cells in healthy people across ages. For the second PCR, which ran for 7 to 11 cycles, a sample-barcoded 5' primer and a J-beta primer mix were used. TCRdb re-analysed the 5' RACE reads in MiXCR, keeping a single row per CDR3 protein. The sample shows just over 1 million distinct CDR3 sequences, less than 50% of them seen only once. Material for sequencing was blood. Receptor source: a woman aged 55-70 years in good health.

This clonotype was seen only a few times. The chain couples TRBV14 to TRBJ2-7, with TRBD2 as a possible D gene (6 bases). The CDR3 contains 15 residues. Trimming left V 2 bases short and J 3 bases short, with 14 bases between. Germline CDR1 reads SGHDN; CDR2 reads FVKESK. This CDR3 reads CASSQFSGEFYEQYF. In DNA form, the CDR3 reads TGTGCCAGCAGCCAATTTAGCGGAGAGTTCTACGAGCAGTACTTC.

This chain joins TRBV14 and TRBJ1-1; 8 bases map to TRBD1. V dropped 2 bases and J dropped 5; count of bases not matched to a gene: 10. Germline CDR1 is SGHDN and CDR2 is FVKESK. The CDR3 covers 16 residues. The CDR3 DNA reads TGTGCCAGCAGCCAATACAGTCGACAGGGGTGGACTGAAGCTTTCTTT. It translates to CASSQYSRQGWTEAFF.

The CDR3 loop is CASSFSRTSMETQYF. In DNA form, the CDR3 reads TGTGCCAGTAGTTTCTCAAGGACTAGTATGGAGACCCAGTACTTC. The chain links TRBV19 to TRBJ2-5; the match to TRBD2 covers 7 bases. The CDR3 length is 15 residues. Losses at the gene ends were 5 bases for V and 5 bases for J; bases not matched to a gene: 11. CDR1 and CDR2 from the germline V gene are LNHDA and SQIVND (reference sequence). The complete variable domain, with remaining parts taken from reference TRBV19 and TRBJ2-5, reads DGGITQSPKYLFRKEGQNVTLSCEQNLNHDAMYWYRQDPGQGLRLIYYSQIVNDFQKGDIAEGYSVSREKKESFPLTVTSAQKNPTAFYLCASSFSRTSMETQYFGPGTRLLVL.

The CDR3 reads CASSSTSGDYNEQFF. The CDR3 nucleotides read TGTGCCAGCAGTTCGACTAGCGGAGATTACAATGAGCAGTTCTTC. The chain combines TRBV6-1 with TRBJ2-1; 9 nucleotides match TRBD2. Germline V gene sequence: CDR1 MNHNS, CDR2 SASEGT. The CDR3 consists of 15 residues. After removal of 5 bases from V and 4 bases from J, the junction contained 6 bases not matched to a gene.

The chain combines TRBV11-2 with TRBJ1-3; TRBD1 matches 7 bases. The CDR3 contains 12 residues. V lost 11 bases, J lost 3 bases, and 4 bases stayed unmatched. Germline V CDR1 and CDR2: SGHAT, FQNNGV. The chain's CDR3 is CASQGGGNTIYF. CDR3 nucleotide sequence: TGTGCCTCCCAGGGGGGTGGAAACACCATATATTTT.

The V gene is TRBV6-6, the J gene TRBJ2-3, with 8 bases fitting TRBD1. The CDR3 loop spans 13 amino acids. V trimming: 7 bases; J trimming: 6 bases; junction bases outside the gene matches: 6. Per germline, CDR1 MNHNY and CDR2 SVGAGI (reference sequence). This CDR3 is CASNRQGRDTQYF. The CDR3 nucleotides read TGTGCCAGCAACCGACAGGGGAGGGATACGCAGTATTTT.

This chain joins TRBV20-1 and TRBJ2-3; the match to TRBD2 covers 7 bases. CDR3 length equals 16 residues. Per the germline V gene, CDR1 is DFQATT and CDR2 is SNEGSKA (reference sequence). Losses at the gene ends were 1 base for V and 0 bases for J; bases not matched to a gene: 7. The CDR3 DNA follows: TGCAGTGCTAGAGGTCTCGGGAGGTTAAGCACAGATACGCAGTATTTT. Protein product: CSARGLGRLSTDTQYF.

The rearrangement links TRBV13 to TRBJ2-7, with D perhaps TRBD1 or TRBD2 (5 bases each). CDR1 PRHDT and CDR2 FYEKMQ come from the germline V gene (reference sequence). The CDR3 is 17 amino acids. The ends were cut back, 3 bases at V and 7 bases at J, with 25 bases in the middle. The CDR3, as DNA: TGTGCCAGCAGCTTGCTCTCTCTAGGGACCTCCTACAATGAGCAGTACTTC. Protein sequence: CASSLLSLGTSYNEQYF.

This chain uses TRBV5-1 with TRBJ2-1; D is possibly TRBD1 (6 bases). The CDR3 spans 16 residues. With 3 bases removed from V and 0 bases from J, the gap between germline ends came to 13 bases. In germline, CDR1 is SGHRS, CDR2 YFSETQ. The CDR3 DNA reads as TGCGCCAGCAGCTCATCAGGGGTAAGCTCCTACAATGAGCAGTTCTTC. Its translation is CASSSSGVSSYNEQFF.

Regarding this clonotype: Sequence at one end of the junction differs from germline and may be a read error. V is TRBV5-6 and J is TRBJ2-5; the D is unclear. The J call could be wrong; TRBJ2-7 is a better fit for the DNA end. Germline V gene sequence: CDR1 SGHDT, CDR2 YYEEEE. CDR3 length equals 16 residues. The CDR3 sequence: CAGSFLSAVGVYEQYF. The CDR3 region has the DNA TGTGCCGGCAGCTTTCTGTCGGCGGTCGGCGTCTACGAGCAGTACTTC.

This clonotype was recorded a few times. V usage is TRBV7-9 and J usage is TRBJ2-7; D ambiguous. Germline CDR1 SEHNR, CDR2 FQNEAQ (reference sequence). V was pared by 7 bases and J by 1 base, with 11 bases between. The CDR3 length is 13 residues. Here the CDR3 DNA reads TGTGCCAGCATCCCACGGTTTTCCTACGAGCAGTACTTC. This translates into CASIPRFSYEQYF.

The V call is TRBV3-1, the J call TRBJ1-2; unclear D gene. Germline lookup yields CDR1 LGHDT and CDR2 YNNKEL (reference sequence). This CDR3 region has 13 residues. Trimming took 3 bases from V and 4 from J, leaving 9 bases between them. The CDR3 DNA is TGTGCCAGCAGCCAGACTGCCAGCTATGGCTACACCTTC. This encodes CASSQTASYGYTF.

V and J are TRBV4-1 and TRBJ1-1; no definite D call. V lost 0 bases to trimming and J lost 12 bases, with 14 bases between them. The CDR3 contains 13 residues. Looked up from germline, CDR1 is MGHRA and CDR2 is YSYEKL. The CDR3 DNA reads TGCGCCAGCAGCCAAGATGGGCCCCGCGGGCCTTTCTTT. This sequence encodes CASSQDGPRGPFF.

This chain links TRBV11-2 with TRBJ2-7; the D gene is possibly TRBD1 (6 bases). This CDR3 spans 14 amino acids. Trimming cost V 5 bases and J 6 bases, with 17 bases left between them. CDR1 SGHAT and CDR2 FQNNGV come from the germline V gene. CDR3 nucleotide sequence: TGTGCCAGCAGCCTGAGTAGGGGGTCGTTCGAGCAGTACTTC. Translation: CASSLSRGSFEQYF.

This clonotype was seen once. The chain uses TRBV28 and TRBJ2-7, with D tentatively TRBD1 or TRBD2 (5 bases each). Germline CDR1 and CDR2: MDHEN and SYDVKM. The CDR3 runs 16 residues. The V and J ends lost 7 bases and 2 bases respectively, with 21 bases between them. The CDR3 region is CASTEMGEQVPYEQYF. The DNA for the CDR3 is TGTGCCAGCACCGAAATGGGGGAACAGGTTCCCTACGAGCAGTACTTC.

The chain links TRBV11-2 to TRBJ2-3, with D hard to call. In germline, CDR1 is SGHAT, CDR2 FQNNGV. This CDR3 has 12 residues. V was shortened by 6 bases and J by 6 bases, with 10 bases between the two germline ends. The CDR3 reads CASSRAWDTQYF. CDR3 bases: TGTGCCAGCAGTCGTGCCTGGGATACGCAGTATTTT.